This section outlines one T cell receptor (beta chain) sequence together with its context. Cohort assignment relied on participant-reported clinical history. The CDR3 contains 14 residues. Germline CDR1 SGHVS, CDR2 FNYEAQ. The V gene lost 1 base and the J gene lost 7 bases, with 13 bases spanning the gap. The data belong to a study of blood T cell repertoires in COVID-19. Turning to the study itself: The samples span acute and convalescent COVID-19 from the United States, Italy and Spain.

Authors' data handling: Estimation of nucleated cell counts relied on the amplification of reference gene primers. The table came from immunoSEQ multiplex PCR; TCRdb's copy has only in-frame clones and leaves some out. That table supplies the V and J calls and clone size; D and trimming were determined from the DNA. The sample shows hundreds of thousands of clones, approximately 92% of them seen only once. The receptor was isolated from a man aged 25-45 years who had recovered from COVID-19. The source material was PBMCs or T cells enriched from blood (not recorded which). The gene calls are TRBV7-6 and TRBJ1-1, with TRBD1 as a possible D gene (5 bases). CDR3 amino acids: CASSLEPGRNEAFF. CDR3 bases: TGTGCCAGCAGCTTAGAGCCAGGGCGTAATGAAGCTTTCTTT.